Following are 27 T cell receptor beta chains from one sample sequenced in a study of OX40 agonist ivuxolimab in advanced cancers. Profiled with immunoSEQ multiplex PCR; TCRdb holds only in-frame clones, not every one. This sample has about 55,000 clones, with 80% to 90% found just once. This specimen was CD4+ or CD8+ T cells sorted from blood, taken in a trial of the OX40 agonist ivuxolimab. These receptor sequences come from an adult with an advanced solid tumor such as melanoma, head and neck, liver or kidney cancer.

This chain connects TRBV5-1 to TRBJ2-2; no firm D call. The CDR3 extends over 12 amino acids. The ends were cut back, 5 bases at V and 7 bases at J, with 9 bases in the middle. CDR1 is SGHRS, CDR2 YFSETQ, per germline. DNA for the CDR3: TGCGCCAGCAGTCCCTACGGCGGGGAGCTGTTTTTT. Protein product: CASSPYGGELFF.

The chain combines TRBV11-2 with TRBJ2-1; D may be TRBD2 (6 bases). CDR3 length: 15 residues. Germline CDR1 and CDR2: SGHAT and FQNNGV. V was trimmed by 5 bases and J by 4 bases, leaving 15 bases between them. The CDR3 sequence is CASSLAGSGYNEQFF. For the CDR3, the DNA is TGTGCCAGCAGCCTAGCAGGTAGCGGTTACAATGAGCAGTTCTTC.

CDR3 residues: CASSLSVGGRYNEQFF. CDR3 DNA: TGTGCCAGCAGCTTATCCGTCGGAGGCCGGTACAATGAGCAGTTCTTC. The V gene is TRBV7-9, the J gene TRBJ2-1; possible D gene TRBD2, 5 bases. This CDR3 region has 16 residues. Germline CDR1 is SEHNR and CDR2 is FQNEAQ (reference sequence). The V end was cut by 2 bases, the J end by 4 bases, with 15 bases between. The entire variable domain, with the rest obtained from reference TRBV7-9 and TRBJ2-1, is as follows: DTGVSQNPRHKITKRGQNVTFRCDPISEHNRLYWYRQTLGQGPEFLTYFQNEAQLEKSRLLSDRFSAERPKGSFSTLEIQRTEQGDSAMYLCASSLSVGGRYNEQFFGPGTRLTVL.

The genes are TRBV28 and TRBJ2-7; maybe TRBD1 (6 bases). Germline CDR1 and CDR2: MDHEN and SYDVKM. CDR3 size: 14 residues. The ends were cut back, 5 bases at V and 2 bases at J, with 13 bases in the middle. The CDR3: CASSTLGAAYEQYF. The CDR3 coding sequence is TGTGCCAGCAGTACCTTGGGGGCAGCCTACGAGCAGTACTTC.

The rearrangement links TRBV21-1 to TRBJ1-1. TRBV21-1 is an annotated pseudogene. This CDR3 spans 14 amino acids. The CDR3: CASSKGGAGLEAFF. CDR3 in DNA: TGTGCCAGCAGCAAAGGAGGGGCAGGGCTGGAAGCTTTCTTT.

The V gene is TRBV7-9, the J gene TRBJ1-2, with D tentatively TRBD1 (5 bases). V was shortened by 7 bases and J by 7 bases, with 13 bases between the two germline ends. CDR3 length equals 12 residues. Germline V CDR1 and CDR2: SEHNR, FQNEAQ (reference sequence). CDR3 DNA sequence: TGTGCCAGCACTCGGGGGGTCTTTGGCTACACCTTC. It translates to CASTRGVFGYTF.

The chain carries TRBV7-2 and TRBJ2-7; either TRBD1 or TRBD2 may fit D (6 bases each). Trimming stripped 1 base from V and 6 bases from J, with 16 bases between. The CDR3 is 15 residues long. The germline V gene has CDR1 SGHTA and CDR2 FQGNSA. The CDR3 nucleotides read TGTGCCAGCAGCTTAGGATGGGGGGCCCTTCGCGAGCAGTACTTC. Translated: CASSLGWGALREQYF.

This clone showed up just once. The J gene is TRBJ2-7, the V gene TRBV4-2, with TRBD2 matching over 12 bases. This CDR3 contains 17 residues. Germline CDR1 is LGHNA and CDR2 is YNFKEQ. V dropped 4 bases and J dropped 6; count of bases not matched to a gene: 13. The CDR3 DNA is TGTGCCAGCAGCCCCCATGGGGCTAGCGGGAGGGCTGGCGAGCAGTACTTC. Translated: CASSPHGASGRAGEQYF.

A single count supports this clone. The genes are TRBV7-9 and TRBJ2-4; D assignment may be TRBD1 or TRBD2 (6 bases each). There are 16 residues in the CDR3. CDR1 is SEHNR, CDR2 FQNEAQ, per germline (reference sequence). V gave up 5 bases and J gave up 3 bases, with 17 bases separating them. The CDR3 spells CASSLGGTGDKNIQYF. The CDR3 nucleotides read TGTGCCAGCAGCCTAGGGGGGACGGGTGACAAAAACATTCAGTACTTC.

The rearrangement joins TRBV6-5 to TRBJ1-1, with D tentatively TRBD1 (5 bases). Deletions cut 2 bases from V and 3 bases from J, with 10 bases between. The CDR3 spans 14 residues. Germline assignment: CDR1 MNHEY and CDR2 SVGAGI. The CDR3 region is CASSYGGEYTEAFF. The CDR3 nucleotides are TGTGCCAGCAGTTACGGGGGGGAATACACTGAAGCTTTCTTT.

CDR3 sequence (DNA): TGTGCCAGCAGTACGACAGGCTTCTATGGCTACACCTTC. This translates into CASSTTGFYGYTF. The J gene is TRBJ1-2, the V gene TRBV27, with D perhaps matching TRBD1 (6 bases). The CDR3 is made up of 13 amino acids. Germline V lookup: CDR1 MNHEY, CDR2 SMNVEV (reference sequence). The V gene lost 5 bases and the J gene lost 4 bases, with 11 bases spanning the gap.

V and J are TRBV5-4 and TRBJ1-1, with a weak D call TRBD1 (6 bases). The CDR3 sequence is 13 residues long. Germline loops: CDR1 SGHNT, CDR2 YYREEE (reference sequence). Trimming stripped 2 bases from V and 7 bases from J, with 12 bases between. The chain's CDR3 is CASSFGQGIEAFF. In nucleotides, the CDR3 is TGTGCCAGCAGCTTCGGGCAGGGGATTGAAGCTTTCTTT. Using reference TRBV5-4 and TRBJ1-1 for the parts outside the CDR3, the full variable domain is ETGVTQSPTHLIKTRGQQVTLRCSSQSGHNTVSWYQQALGQGPQFIFQYYREEENGRGNFPPRFSGLQFPNYSSELNVNALELDDSALYLCASSFGQGIEAFFGQGTRLTVV.

The chain recombines TRBV13 with TRBJ2-1; possibly TRBD1 for D (6 bases). The CDR3 totals 14 residues. The germline CDR1 and CDR2 sequences are PRHDT and FYEKMQ (reference sequence). With 5 bases removed from V and 5 bases from J, the gap between germline ends came to 13 bases. The CDR3 here is CASSRAGVHNEQFF. The DNA of the CDR3 is TGTGCCAGCAGCAGAGCAGGGGTTCACAATGAGCAGTTCTTC.

V and J are TRBV4-3 and TRBJ2-1; either TRBD1 or TRBD2 may supply D (5 bases each). Germline assignment: CDR1 LGHNA and CDR2 YSLEER. Trimming removed 0 bases at V and 8 bases at J, with 17 bases between. This CDR3 comprises 16 residues. CDR3 sequence reads: CASSQDSIRETDEQFF. The CDR3 DNA follows: TGCGCCAGCAGCCAAGACAGTATCAGGGAGACGGATGAGCAGTTCTTC.

The chain joins TRBV7-9 to TRBJ2-1; D gene uncertain. The CDR3 length is 12 residues. CDR1 and CDR2 from the germline V gene are SEHNR and FQNEAQ (reference sequence). Trimming removed 3 bases from V and 8 bases from J, with 8 bases in between. CDR3: CASSFDMDEQFF. CDR3 nucleotide sequence: TGTGCCAGCAGCTTTGACATGGATGAGCAGTTCTTC.

The chain links TRBV2 to TRBJ1-2; D is unclear. The V end was cut by 0 bases, the J end by 4 bases, with 18 bases between. The germline CDR1 and CDR2 sequences are SNHLY and FYNNEI. This CDR3 has 17 residues. The CDR3 region has the DNA TGTGCCAGCAGTGAAGCGCGGGCGGGAGATTGGGCCTATGGCTACACCTTC. Protein: CASSEARAGDWAYGYTF.

The V call is TRBV5-6, the J call TRBJ2-1; D remains unclear. Trimming pared 4 bases from V and 4 bases from J, leaving 15 bases between. The CDR3 runs 15 residues. CDR1 SGHDT and CDR2 YYEEEE come from the germline V gene. CDR3 sequence (DNA): TGTGCCAGCAGCATCATCCTCCGGGCGTACAATGAGCAGTTCTTC. This encodes CASSIILRAYNEQFF. The complete variable domain, with remaining parts taken from reference TRBV5-6 and TRBJ2-1, reads DAGVTQSPTHLIKTRGQQVTLRCSPKSGHDTVSWYQQALGQGPQFIFQYYEEEERQRGNFPDRFSGHQFPNYSSELNVNALLLGDSALYLCASSIILRAYNEQFFGPGTRLTVL.

The chain has TRBV9 and TRBJ1-5; D not certain. The ends were cut back, 0 bases at V and 3 bases at J, with 10 bases in the middle. Germline loops: CDR1 SGDLS, CDR2 YYNGEE. The CDR3 spans 15 residues. This chain's CDR3 is CASSVEGRDNQPQHF. Here the CDR3 DNA reads TGTGCCAGCAGCGTAGAAGGCCGGGACAATCAGCCCCAGCATTTT.

The gene calls are TRBV13 and TRBJ2-2; D perhaps matches TRBD1 (6 bases). CDR3 size: 16 residues. Trimming left V 5 bases short and J 5 bases short, with 18 bases between. The germline V gene has CDR1 PRHDT and CDR2 FYEKMQ (reference sequence). CDR3: CASSPRGSEKTGELFF. CDR3 nucleotide sequence: TGTGCCAGCAGCCCCAGGGGCAGCGAAAAAACCGGGGAGCTGTTTTTT.

The J gene is TRBJ2-1, the V gene TRBV27, with TRBD2 matching over 7 bases. The length of the CDR3 is 14 residues. V lost 8 bases, J lost 0 bases, and 4 bases stayed unmatched. Germline values: CDR1 MNHEY, CDR2 SMNVEV (reference sequence). CDR3 in amino acids: CASGAGDSYNEQFF. As DNA, the CDR3 is TGTGCCAGCGGGGCGGGAGACTCCTACAATGAGCAGTTCTTC.

J is TRBJ2-5 and V is TRBV28; no reliable D call. Trimming took off 3 bases at V and 2 bases at J, with 4 bases between the two ends. Looked up from germline, CDR1 is MDHEN and CDR2 is SYDVKM. The CDR3 is 12 residues long. For the CDR3, the DNA is TGTGCCAGCAGTTTGATACAAGAGACCCAGTACTTC. Residues: CASSLIQETQYF.

The rearrangement joins TRBV21-1 to TRBJ2-1; no DNA check was done on the table's D call, TRBD1. TRBV21-1 is designated a pseudogene. This CDR3 has 18 residues. CDR3 DNA sequence: TGTGCCAGCCCGACTCCCGACTCCGACAGATGCTCCTACAATGAGCAGTTCTTC. It translates to CASPTPDSDRCSYNEQFF.

V is TRBV7-4 and J is TRBJ1-1; D gene ambiguous. Looked up from germline, CDR1 is SGHVT and CDR2 is SQSDAQ. The CDR3 contains 15 residues. V lost 3 bases, J lost 10 bases, and 21 bases lay in between. This CDR3 reads CASSFKDGRGVRAFF. DNA of the CDR3: TGTGCCAGCAGCTTTAAAGACGGAAGAGGAGTTAGAGCTTTCTTT.

The CDR3 loop reads CASSSTSNTEAFF. As DNA, the CDR3 is TGCGCCAGCAGCTCTACGTCGAACACTGAAGCTTTCTTT. The rearrangement joins TRBV5-1 to TRBJ1-1; D is unresolved. In germline, CDR1 is SGHRS, CDR2 YFSETQ. This CDR3 has 13 amino acids. Deletions cut 3 bases from V and 1 base from J, with 7 bases between. Based on the CDR3 plus reference TRBV5-1 and TRBJ1-1, the full variable domain is KAGVTQTPRYLIKTRGQQVTLSCSPISGHRSVSWYQQTPGQGLQFLFEYFSETQRNKGNFPGRFSGRQFSNSRSEMNVSTLELGDSALYLCASSSTSNTEAFFGQGTRLTVV.

V gene TRBV7-2 combines with J gene TRBJ2-1; D may be TRBD2 (5 bases). CDR3 size: 14 residues. V was trimmed by 0 bases and J by 7 bases, leaving 10 bases between them. Germline V gene data show CDR1 as SGHTA and CDR2 as FQGNSA. CDR3 bases: TGTGCCAGCAGCTTAGCGGGAGCTTGGAATGAGCAGTTCTTC. It codes for CASSLAGAWNEQFF.

This clone was observed a few times. J is TRBJ1-5 and V is TRBV2; D may be TRBD1 (5 bases). The V end lost 7 bases, the J end lost 7 bases, and 20 bases lay between the germline ends. Germline V lookup: CDR1 SNHLY, CDR2 FYNNEI. The CDR3 has 15 amino acids. For the CDR3, the DNA is TGTGCCAGCACCGTAAGGCAGGGCTTGGACCAGCCCCAGCATTTT. This gives the protein CASTVRQGLDQPQHF.

V and J are TRBV6-6 and TRBJ2-7, with D maybe TRBD1 (6 bases). V was trimmed by 6 bases and J by 2 bases, leaving 14 bases between them. This CDR3 is built from 14 residues. The germline CDR1 and CDR2 sequences are MNHNY and SVGAGI (reference sequence). The chain's CDR3 is CASSPPGTPYEQYV. The CDR3 DNA is TGTGCCAGCAGCCCCCCGGGGACACCCTACGAGCAGTACGTC.